This T cell receptor beta chain is from a study of T cell responses to AZD1222 COVID-19 vaccine. Across the study: Pooled in the analysis were second doses at about 4 or about 12 weeks. Regarding the study as a whole: Spike regions recognized by vaccine-associated CD4 TCRs spanned the protein, led by 160-218 and 743-854.

The sample holds one count of this clone. Antigen unknown. The length of the CDR3 is 13 residues. V shed 5 bases and J 6 bases; nucleotides not matched to a gene: 6. Germline V gene lookup returns CDR1 MNHEY and CDR2 SVGAGI. Clones were read by immunoSEQ multiplex PCR, and TCRdb kept only the in-frame ones, dropping some. The sample holds around 150,000 clones, 85% to 95% seen once. The chain links TRBV6-5 to TRBJ2-5; 7 bases agree with TRBD1. This TCR was sampled from an adult in good health. This specimen was peripheral blood, taken on day 0 of AZD1222 vaccination. The CDR3 spells CASSRQGRQTQYF. The CDR3 DNA follows: TGTGCCAGCAGTCGACAGGGAAGGCAGACCCAGTACTTC.